Listed below are T cell receptor beta chains from one sample, sequenced in a study of OX40 agonist ivuxolimab in advanced cancers. Method: immunoSEQ multiplex PCR; TCRdb's copy keeps in-frame clones and lacks some. Altogether about 50,000 clones are present, 88% being singletons, with the ten largest covering 55% to 60%. The input for sequencing was CD4+ or CD8+ T cells sorted from blood, taken in a trial of the OX40 agonist ivuxolimab. These receptors all come from an adult with an advanced solid tumor such as melanoma, head and neck, liver or kidney cancer. The CDR3 runs from the conserved cysteine through the conserved F or W. Fields, in order: V gene, D gene, J gene, clone size, CDR3 DNA, CDR3 protein. D genes are given only for firm matches. The size entry is marked missing in some rows and otherwise reads once, few, many or a size class.

>TRBV5-1|TRBD2|TRBJ2-1|-
TGCGCCAGCAGCCAGGGACTAGCGGGGCTAAGCTCCTACAATGAGCAGTTCTTC
CASSQGLAGLSSYNEQFF
>TRBV18|-|TRBJ1-4|once
TGTGCCAGCTCACCAGGGGACGGTCTTGAAAAACTGTTTTTT
CASSPGDGLEKLFF
>TRBV6-5|-|TRBJ1-6|-
TGTGCCAGCAGTTACCTCAACCCGAATTCACCCCTCCACTTT
CASSYLNPNSPLHF
>TRBV4-1|-|TRBJ2-4|-
TGCGCCAGCAGCCAGACGGACACCTCTTTTCGCGACATTCAGTACTTC
CASSQTDTSFRDIQYF
>TRBV6-1|TRBD1|TRBJ1-1|-
TGTGCCAGCAGTGGACAGGGGAACACTGAAGCTTTCTTT
CASSGQGNTEAFF
>TRBV28|-|TRBJ2-7|-
TGTGCCAGCAAACAGGGCCCCTACGAGCAGTACTTC
CASKQGPYEQYF
>TRBV2|-|TRBJ1-5|-
TGTGCCAGCAGTGAGTGGGCCAGCCTTAATCAGCCCCAGCATTTT
CASSEWASLNQPQHF
>TRBV5-5|TRBD2|TRBJ2-7|few
TGTGCCAGCAGCTTGGGAAGTAGCGGGGGGAGCTACGAGCAGTACTTC
CASSLGSSGGSYEQYF
>TRBV2|-|TRBJ2-7|once
TGTGCCAGCAGCGGGGGCACCGGGGGAAGGTACGAGCAGTACTTC
CASSGGTGGRYEQYF
>TRBV25-1|TRBD2|TRBJ2-1|once
TGTGCCAGCAAGTCGGCAAGCGGGATCTACAATGAGCAGTTCTTC
CASKSASGIYNEQFF
>TRBV11-2|-|TRBJ2-7|once
TGTGCCAGCAGCTTAGAACCTACTCTTGGTCCAAGAAACTTC
CASSLEPTLGPRNF
>TRBV2|TRBD2|TRBJ2-1|-
TGTGCCAGCAGTGAAGACGGGAGGGCCTGGTATGAGCAGTTCTTC
CASSEDGRAWYEQFF
>TRBV5-1|-|TRBJ1-2|-
TGCGCCAGCAGCACCTCTGACAGTGGGTATGGCTACACCTTC
CASSTSDSGYGYTF
>TRBV19|-|TRBJ1-1|-
TGTGCCAGTGGAAGGAGGGAAGGGTACACTGAAGCTTTCTTT
CASGRREGYTEAFF
>TRBV28|-|TRBJ2-2|-
TGTGCCAGCAGTTTGCGAGGGGAGCTGTTTTTT
CASSLRGELFF
>TRBV10-3|-|TRBJ2-1|once
TGTGCCATCAGTGTGGGCAGCTACAATGAGCAGTTCTTC
CAISVGSYNEQFF
>TRBV5-1|TRBD1|TRBJ2-5|-
TGCGCCACCCGACAGGGTCCTCAAGAGACCCAGTACTTC
CATRQGPQETQYF
>TRBV7-2|TRBD2|TRBJ2-7|-
TGTGCCAGCAGCCATGGACTAGCGGGGGTTTACGAGCAGTACTTC
CASSHGLAGVYEQYF